One and the same sample provided the 30 T cell receptor beta chains below, sequenced in a study of OX40 agonist ivuxolimab in advanced cancers. Data came from immunoSEQ multiplex PCR; TCRdb stores just in-frame clones and leaves some out. Found here are roughly 36,000 clones, 74% of them singletons; the top ten hold under 15%. The sequenced sample was CD4+ or CD8+ T cells sorted from blood, obtained in a trial of the OX40 agonist ivuxolimab. These receptors all come from an adult with an advanced solid tumor such as melanoma, head and neck, liver or kidney cancer.

The chain recombines TRBV7-9 with TRBJ2-7; D ambiguous. Trimming left V 1 base short and J 6 bases short, with 7 bases between. Germline V CDR1 and CDR2: SEHNR, FQNEAQ (reference sequence). The CDR3 totals 12 residues. This CDR3 is CASSLDAGEQYV. The CDR3 nucleotides read TGTGCCAGCAGCTTAGATGCTGGCGAGCAGTACGTC.

The rearrangement uses TRBV2 and TRBJ1-2, with D possibly TRBD1 on 6 matching bases. The germline V and J ends were trimmed by 7 bases and 1 base, with 16 bases remaining between them. The CDR3 totals 15 residues. Germline lookup yields CDR1 SNHLY and CDR2 FYNNEI. The DNA for the CDR3 is TGTGCCAGCAAGGGGGGATGGTCGGGTAACTATGGCTACACCTTC. Its protein product is CASKGGWSGNYGYTF.

The rearrangement uses TRBV27 and TRBJ1-6; maybe TRBD1 (6 bases). Between the trimmed V and J ends, which lost 8 bases and 5 bases, there was a span of 19 bases. The germline CDR1 and CDR2 sequences are MNHEY and SMNVEV (reference sequence). The CDR3 is made up of 16 amino acids. CDR3 residues: CASASGVLANNSPLHF. CDR3 in DNA: TGTGCCAGCGCTTCAGGGGTCTTGGCTAATAATTCACCCCTCCACTTT.

For this clone: It is likely a read error, because the conserved phenylalanine at the end of the CDR3 is missing. The chain uses TRBV9 and TRBJ1-2; the match to TRBD1 covers 9 bases. The germline CDR1 and CDR2 sequences are SGDLS and YYNGEE. The V and J ends lost 2 bases and 2 bases, in that order; junction bases with no gene match: 1. The CDR3 runs to 14 residues. The CDR3 DNA follows: TGTGCCAGCAGCGTGGGACAGGGCAACTATGGCTACACCCTC. As protein: CASSVGQGNYGYTL.

J is TRBJ2-7 and V is TRBV7-8; D not resolved. Germline V gene sequence: CDR1 SGHVS, CDR2 FQNEAQ. Trimming took 4 bases from V and 0 from J, leaving 13 bases between them. The CDR3 sequence is 15 residues long. CDR3 sequence: CASSSRRLISYEQYF. The DNA for the CDR3 is TGTGCCAGCAGCTCACGACGGTTGATCTCCTACGAGCAGTACTTC.

This rearrangement joins TRBV4-2 to TRBJ2-2; D ambiguous. Trimming pared 0 bases from V and 5 bases from J, leaving 4 bases between. Germline V lookup: CDR1 LGHNA, CDR2 YNFKEQ. There are 13 residues in the CDR3. The CDR3 DNA reads as TGTGCCAGCAGCCAAGATTGGACCGGGGAGCTGTTTTTT. This codes for CASSQDWTGELFF.

CDR3 loop: CASGTPDGIQPQHF. CDR3 in DNA: TGTGCTAGTGGAACACCCGACGGGATCCAGCCCCAGCATTTT. V is TRBV12-5 and J is TRBJ1-5; D remains unclear. Germline-derived CDR1 and CDR2 are LGHNT and FRNRAP. The CDR3 contains 14 residues. V was shortened by 6 bases and J by 7 bases, with 16 bases between the two germline ends. Drawing the rest from reference TRBV12-5 and TRBJ1-5, the complete variable domain is DARVTQTPRHKVTEMGQEVTMRCQPILGHNTVFWYRQTMMQGLELLAYFRNRAPLDDSGMPKDRFSAEMPDATLATLKIQPSEPRDSAVYFCASGTPDGIQPQHFGDGTRLSIL.

CDR3: CASSHSSKQYV. DNA for the CDR3: TGTGCCAGTAGCCACTCCTCCAAGCAGTACGTC. The chain joins TRBV19 to TRBJ2-7; D ambiguous. This CDR3 has 11 amino acids. Germline CDR1 is LNHDA and CDR2 is SQIVND (reference sequence). Deletions cut 6 bases from V and 8 bases from J, with 11 bases between.

This chain uses TRBV7-3 with TRBJ2-3; TRBD2 matches at 16 bases. Germline CDR1 SGHTA, CDR2 FQGTGA. The CDR3 is made up of 19 amino acids. V dropped 1 base and J dropped 1; count of bases not matched to a gene: 5. The CDR3: CASSLMGLAGGLGTDTQYF. CDR3 nucleotide sequence: TGTGCCAGCAGCTTAATGGGACTAGCGGGGGGGCTAGGCACAGATACGCAGTATTTT.

J is TRBJ1-5 and V is TRBV30; weak D call: TRBD1 (6 bases). The V gene's germline CDR1 is GTSNPN and CDR2 SVGIG (reference sequence). V dropped 1 base and J dropped 5 bases, with 9 bases sitting between them. The CDR3 loop spans 13 amino acids. The CDR3 here is CAWSEDSYQPQHF. The CDR3 DNA reads TGTGCCTGGAGTGAGGACAGCTATCAGCCCCAGCATTTT.

The chain uses TRBV5-1 and TRBJ1-5, with 9 positions matching TRBD1. Germline V gene data show CDR1 as SGHRS and CDR2 as YFSETQ. V lost 0 bases to trimming and J lost 6 bases; unmatched junction nucleotides: 4. The CDR3 length is 15 residues. For the CDR3, the DNA is TGCGCCAGCAGCTTGGGGACAGGGGAGGGTCAGCCCCAGCATTTT. The encoded protein is CASSLGTGEGQPQHF.

The chain recombines TRBV28 with TRBJ1-3; the D gene is possibly TRBD1 (6 bases). V lost 8 bases to trimming and J lost 2 bases, with 7 bases between them. The CDR3 spans 12 residues. Germline CDR1 reads MDHEN; CDR2 reads SYDVKM. The chain's CDR3 is CASQGTGNTIYF. As DNA, the CDR3 is TGTGCCAGCCAGGGGACTGGAAACACCATATATTTT.

The chain links TRBV19 to TRBJ1-5; D gene uncertain. The V end was cut by 3 bases, the J end by 5 bases, with 8 bases between. There are 13 residues in the CDR3. From germline, CDR1 is LNHDA and CDR2 SQIVND (reference sequence). CDR3 amino acids: CASSIGWDQPQHF. In DNA, the CDR3 is TGTGCCAGTAGTATCGGATGGGATCAGCCCCAGCATTTT.

V gene TRBV9 combines with J gene TRBJ1-4, with TRBD1 as a possible D gene (5 bases). V was trimmed by 3 bases and J by 1 base, leaving 10 bases between them. Germline V gene lookup returns CDR1 SGDLS and CDR2 YYNGEE. This CDR3 is 15 amino acids long. CDR3 protein: CASSGGTLTNEKLFF. In DNA, the CDR3 is TGTGCCAGCAGCGGGGGGACTTTAACTAATGAAAAACTGTTTTTT.

The J gene is TRBJ2-5, the V gene TRBV6-1, with D hard to call. The germline CDR1 and CDR2 sequences are MNHNS and SASEGT. The V gene lost 8 bases and the J gene lost 0 bases, with 7 bases spanning the gap. The CDR3 contains 12 residues. The DNA for the CDR3 is TGTGCCAGCCAGGTTAACCAAGAGACCCAGTACTTC. Residues: CASQVNQETQYF.

V usage is TRBV5-4 and J usage is TRBJ1-3; 9 bases line up with TRBD1. In germline, CDR1 is SGHNT, CDR2 YYREEE (reference sequence). CDR3 length: 15 amino acids. The V gene end was trimmed by 5 bases and the J gene end by 4 bases; junction bases not matched to a gene: 7. The CDR3 DNA reads TGTGCCAGCAGTTCCGGGACAGGGCGGGGAAACACCATATATTTT. Its protein is CASSSGTGRGNTIYF.

The chain recombines TRBV30 with TRBJ1-6; TRBD1 aligns across 8 bases. With 3 bases clipped from V and 2 bases from J, the junction kept 12 bases outside the gene matches. The CDR3 has 18 residues. From germline, CDR1 is GTSNPN and CDR2 SVGIG (reference sequence). The CDR3 sequence: CAWRLGTGRSTYNSPLHF. CDR3 DNA sequence: TGTGCCTGGAGGCTGGGGACAGGAAGAAGCACCTATAATTCACCCCTCCACTTT.

The rearrangement joins TRBV18 to TRBJ2-7; 7 positions agree with TRBD1. The germline gives CDR1 KGHSH, CDR2 LQKENI. The junction had 11 bases not matched to a gene; V was cut back by 6 bases and J by 3 bases. This CDR3 spans 15 amino acids. The CDR3 DNA reads as TGTGCCAGCTCGCTGGTGGGGACAGAGGGCTACGAGCAGTACTTC. As protein: CASSLVGTEGYEQYF.

J is TRBJ1-4 and V is TRBV6-6; TRBD1 might be the D (5 bases). CDR3 length: 15 amino acids. V lost 5 bases to trimming and J lost 0 bases, with 10 bases between them. The germline CDR1 and CDR2 sequences are MNHNY and SVGAGI (reference sequence). For the CDR3, the DNA is TGTGCCAGCAGTGACACAGGCGCAACTAATGAAAAACTGTTTTTT. Translated: CASSDTGATNEKLFF.

This chain joins TRBV5-5 and TRBJ2-5; D perhaps matches TRBD2 (6 bases). Germline V CDR1 and CDR2: SGHKS, YYEKEE (reference sequence). The ends were cut back, 0 bases at V and 1 base at J, with 7 bases in the middle. The CDR3 extends over 14 amino acids. CDR3 amino acids: CASSLVGGQETQYF. The DNA for the CDR3 is TGTGCCAGCAGCTTGGTGGGGGGCCAAGAGACCCAGTACTTC.

This clone counts as medium-sized. This chain links TRBV7-9 with TRBJ2-6, with 8 bases that match TRBD1. Germline CDR1 SEHNR, CDR2 FQNEAQ (reference sequence). Trimming at V came to 5 bases and at J to 0 bases, leaving 6 bases not matched to a gene. The CDR3 runs 17 residues. CDR3 sequence reads: CASSAGQGGSGANVLTF. CDR3 nucleotide sequence: TGTGCCAGCAGCGCCGGACAGGGTGGCTCTGGGGCCAACGTCCTGACTTTC.

The genes are TRBV14 and TRBJ1-2; D unresolved. Germline CDR1 is SGHDN and CDR2 is FVKESK. Trimming stripped 2 bases from V and 4 bases from J, with 5 bases between. This CDR3 comprises 12 residues. Here the CDR3 DNA reads TGTGCCAGCAGCCAAAGGACCTATGGCTACACCTTC. It specifies CASSQRTYGYTF.

This sequence joins TRBV19 and TRBJ2-2, with TRBD2 identical over 13 bases. CDR3 size: 15 residues. V dropped 6 bases and J dropped 5; count of bases not matched to a gene: 3. CDR1 and CDR2 (germline): LNHDA, SQIVND (reference sequence). The CDR3 region is CASRGTSGVTGELFF. The DNA of the CDR3 is TGTGCCAGTAGAGGGACTAGCGGGGTTACCGGGGAGCTGTTTTTT.

The V gene is TRBV5-1, the J gene TRBJ2-7, with TRBD1 identical over 7 bases. Germline lookup yields CDR1 SGHRS and CDR2 YFSETQ. CDR3 size: 15 residues. Trimming removed 0 bases from V and 3 bases from J; junction bases left unmatched: 6. The CDR3 sequence is CASSLVTGSLYEQYF. As DNA, the CDR3 is TGCGCCAGCAGCTTGGTGACAGGGTCCCTCTACGAGCAGTACTTC.

Only one count was recorded for this clone. This chain uses TRBV18 with TRBJ2-7; the match to TRBD2 covers 11 bases. This CDR3 has 15 residues. Per germline, CDR1 KGHSH and CDR2 LQKENI. With V trimmed by 5 bases and J by 1 base, 4 bases remained unmatched. The CDR3 region has the DNA TGTGCCAGCTCAACTACTAGCGGGGGATCCTACGAGCAGTACGTC. Residues: CASSTTSGGSYEQYV.

The rearrangement joins TRBV2 to TRBJ2-5, with 7 bases identical to TRBD1. In germline, CDR1 is SNHLY, CDR2 FYNNEI. This CDR3 contains 14 residues. The ends lost 3 bases at V and 5 bases at J; junction bases unmatched: 6. The CDR3 protein is CASSETGYGETQYF. DNA for the CDR3: TGTGCCAGCAGTGAGACAGGGTATGGGGAGACCCAGTACTTC.

CDR3: CASWPLGQGFGYTF. The CDR3 DNA is TGTGCCAGCTGGCCTTTGGGACAGGGGTTTGGCTACACCTTC. The chain employs TRBV6-1 and TRBJ1-2; 10 nucleotides match TRBD1. Germline V gene sequence: CDR1 MNHNS, CDR2 SASEGT. There are 14 residues in the CDR3. The V and J ends lost 8 bases and 7 bases, in that order; junction bases with no gene match: 10.

V gene TRBV7-9 combines with J gene TRBJ1-1; 8 nucleotides agree with TRBD1. This CDR3 has 12 residues. V lost 5 bases and J lost 10; bases outside the gene matches: 6. Per the germline V gene, CDR1 is SEHNR and CDR2 is FQNEAQ (reference sequence). CDR3 nucleotide sequence: TGTGCCAGCAGCGCGGGAACAGGGGGAGCTTTCTTT. Encoded protein: CASSAGTGGAFF.

The table lists this clone with a count of one. The chain uses TRBV27 and TRBJ1-1; no clear D gene. Trimming removed 5 bases from V and 5 bases from J, with 12 bases in between. Germline assignment: CDR1 MNHEY and CDR2 SMNVEV (reference sequence). The CDR3 sequence is 13 residues long. The DNA for the CDR3 is TGTGCCAGCAGTCCAGACCAGAGGACTGAAGCTTTCTTT. It yields the protein CASSPDQRTEAFF.

The V call is TRBV30, the J call TRBJ1-2, with a tentative D call TRBD1 (5 bases). This CDR3 contains 13 residues. V was pared by 0 bases and J by 5 bases, with 10 bases between. Germline-derived CDR1 and CDR2 are GTSNPN and SVGIG (reference sequence). CDR3 coding DNA: TGTGCCTGGAGTGTAGGTGGGGCTTATGGCTACACCTTC. It translates to CAWSVGGAYGYTF.